Below, one T cell receptor (beta chain) is given with its context. The authors' processing: Scientists estimated how many nucleated cells there were by amplifying reference gene primers. TCRdb keeps only in-frame clones here, not all; method: immunoSEQ multiplex PCR. The V and J calls and clone size were taken over from that table, and D and trimming were inferred from the DNA. The table has roughly 85,000 clones, under 80% seen once. The data derive from a study of blood T cell repertoires in COVID-19. In the study overall: Acute-phase and convalescent COVID-19 samples originated in the United States, Italy and Spain. Nucleic acid was either cDNA or gDNA, and it came from T cells, B-cell-depleted T cells, or PBMCs.

Sequencing was done on a sample of peripheral blood. This sequence originates from a human donor in a cohort sampled during active COVID-19.

In DNA, the CDR3 is TGTGCCAGCAGCCCGCCGGCAAACTACTCTGGAAACACCATATATTTT. Translation gives CASSPPANYSGNTIYF. The chain couples TRBV27 to TRBJ1-3; D is unresolved. Germline V gene lookup returns CDR1 MNHEY and CDR2 SMNVEV (reference sequence). The CDR3 has 16 amino acids. V was trimmed by 6 bases and J by 0 bases, leaving 15 bases between them.